Sequencing of this T cell receptor beta chain was carried out in a study of T cell clones after liver transplantation. Background on the study: Three of the eight recipients were HCV-positive; the rest had non-autoimmune, non-viral transplant indications. Until 12-24 months post-transplant, subjects got standard immunosuppression and no induction.

Sequencing used immunoSEQ multiplex PCR; TCRdb keeps in-frame clones, though not all of them. The repertoire has roughly 49,000 clones, roughly 71% of them found once; the top ten carry around 10%. The CDR3 runs to 13 residues. Germline assignment: CDR1 SGDLS and CDR2 YYNGEE. V dropped 0 bases and J dropped 7 bases, with 11 bases sitting between them. This material consisted of CD4+ T cells from blood, taken more than 53 months after liver transplant. The TCR originated in a human patient who received a liver transplant. Some T cells may be transferred from the graft donor. The chain employs TRBV9 and TRBJ2-7, with D maybe TRBD1 (6 bases). In DNA form, the CDR3 reads TGTGCCAGCAGCGTAGGGACAGTGAGTGAGCAGTACTTC. It yields the protein CASSVGTVSEQYF.